This T cell receptor (beta chain) originates from a study of graft-versus-host responses after intestinal transplantation. Study at large: Uniformly, recipients were administered anti-thymocyte globulin induction with subsequent tacrolimus and steroids for three to four years. Study outcomes and limitations: GvH clones occurred in recipient marrow; some first appeared in ileum or blood. Allografts of patients with graft-donor T cell macrochimerism showed high graft-versus-host to host-versus-graft clone ratios.

With respect to this clone: Antigen specificity is unknown.

Clones were sequenced by immunoSEQ multiplex PCR, and TCRdb holds only the in-frame ones, with some missing. The sample has 96,000 or so clones, around 90% seen once; the top ten hold over 0.15%. The germline V gene encodes CDR1 MNHNS and CDR2 SASEGT. J lost 4 bases, V lost 6 bases, and 8 bases had no gene match. The length of the CDR3 is 15 residues. The chain is built from TRBV6-1 and TRBJ2-3; 9 nucleotides align to TRBD2. The sample was unstimulated CD4+ T cells sorted from spleen or lymph node cells, taken before intestinal transplant. The receptor was isolated from a human donor who received an intestinal transplant. The CDR3 loop reads CASSLAGVVADTQYF. The DNA for the CDR3 is TGTGCCAGCAGCTTAGCGGGAGTGGTAGCAGATACGCAGTATTTT.